A selection of T cell receptor beta chains follows, all from one sample in a study of blood T cell repertoires in COVID-19. Profiled with immunoSEQ multiplex PCR; TCRdb holds only in-frame clones, not every one. Of approximately 200,000 clones listed, 75% to 85% are singletons. Sequenced sample: PBMCs or T cells enriched from blood (not recorded which). The source is a man aged 35 to 55 who had recovered from COVID-19. Both conserved end residues are part of each CDR3. Each record gives: J gene, D gene, CDR3 length, clone size, V gene, CDR3 DNA, CDR3 protein. D genes are given only for firm matches. Where a row states a size, it is once, few, many or the class of an expanded clone; other rows omit it.

TRBJ2-5	-	14	-	TRBV28	TGTGCCAGCAGTACCCAGGGATGGCAAGAGACCCAGTACTTC	CASSTQGWQETQYF
TRBJ2-2	-	15	-	TRBV27	TGTGCCAGCAGTTTATCACAGGGAGGGGCCGGGGAGCTGTTTTTT	CASSLSQGGAGELFF
TRBJ1-3	-	15	-	TRBV11-2	TGTGCCAGCAGCTCGCTAGGTCTCTCTGGAAACACCATATATTTT	CASSSLGLSGNTIYF
TRBJ2-1	-	14	-	TRBV5-1	TGCGCCAGCAGCTTGTCGGTTCTAAACAATGAGCAGTTCTTC	CASSLSVLNNEQFF
TRBJ1-1	TRBD1	12	-	TRBV27	TGTGCCAGCAGAGGGACAGGGTCTGAAGCTTTCTTT	CASRGTGSEAFF
TRBJ1-1	-	15	-	TRBV5-1	TGCGCCAGCAGCTCCGATCCAGGGATACCCACTGAAGCTTTCTTT	CASSSDPGIPTEAFF
TRBJ2-3	TRBD2	16	once	TRBV13	TGTGCCAGCAGCATACTAGCGGAAGCCCCCACAGATACGCAGTATTTT	CASSILAEAPTDTQYF
TRBJ1-2	TRBD1	12	-	TRBV5-1	TGCGCCAGCAGCCTCCGACAGGGGCTGCTCACCTTC	CASSLRQGLLTF
TRBJ1-5	-	15	-	TRBV4-3	TGCGCCAGCAGCCTATCGACAGGAGACAATCAGCCCCAGCATTTT	CASSLSTGDNQPQHF
TRBJ2-5	TRBD2	14	-	TRBV6-5	TGTGCCAGCAGTCCTGGACTAGCTCGAGAGACCCAGTACTTC	CASSPGLARETQYF
TRBJ2-1	TRBD2	16	-	TRBV10-2	TGCGCCAGTACCGGGACTAGCGCAATTGGGTACAATGAGCAGTTCTTC	CASTGTSAIGYNEQFF
TRBJ2-3	TRBD2	17	-	TRBV9	TGTGCCAGCAGCGCCCGAGGACTAGCCGCCAGGATAGATACGCAGTATTTT	CASSARGLAARIDTQYF
TRBJ1-4	-	14	once	TRBV9	TGTGCCAGCAGTTCCCGGGGGTCGGATGAAAAACTGTTTTTT	CASSSRGSDEKLFF
TRBJ2-3	TRBD2	16	-	TRBV7-2	TGTGCCAGCAGCTTAGGGGCAGCGGGAGGCACAGATACGCAGTATTTT	CASSLGAAGGTDTQYF
TRBJ1-2	-	12	-	TRBV6-2/TRBV6-3	TGTGCCAGCAGTACGCAGGGATATGGCTACACCTTC	CASSTQGYGYTF
TRBJ1-2	-	11	-	TRBV5-1	TGCGCCAGCAGCTCAGGGATGGGCTACACCTTC	CASSSGMGYTF
TRBJ2-2	TRBD1	14	-	TRBV2	TGTGCCAGCAGTGGACAGGGAGACACCGGGGAGCTGTTTTTT	CASSGQGDTGELFF
TRBJ2-1	TRBD2	17	-	TRBV5-4	TGTGCCAGCAGCCCCCTCCTCGGGACTAGCGGATACAATGAGCAGTTCTTC	CASSPLLGTSGYNEQFF
TRBJ1-6	TRBD1	14	few	TRBV7-9	TGTGCCAGCAGCTCAGGACAGGGGTTATCACCCCTCCACTTT	CASSSGQGLSPLHF
TRBJ1-1	TRBD1	12	-	TRBV2	TGTGCCAGCAGTGGACAGGGGAATGAAGCTTTCTTT	CASSGQGNEAFF
TRBJ1-2	-	15	-	TRBV6-5	TGTGCCAGCAGTATCCTACAGGGAGCTAACTATGGCTACACCTTC	CASSILQGANYGYTF
TRBJ2-2	-	18	-	TRBV23-1	TGCGCCAGCACCCTCCTCGACAAGTTTGGGCATAACACCGGGGAGCTGTTTTTT	CASTLLDKFGHNTGELFF
TRBJ1-5	-	13	-	TRBV7-9	TGTGCCAGCAGCCCTGAGGCCGATCAGCCCCAGCATTTT	CASSPEADQPQHF
TRBJ2-7	-	15	few	TRBV10-3	TGTGCCATCAGTGAGGTGGGGGGGCGCTCCTACGAGCAGTACTTC	CAISEVGGRSYEQYF
TRBJ2-7	TRBD1	16	-	TRBV4-3	TGCGCCAGCAGCCAAGATGAGACAGGGGGCTCCTACGAGCAGTACTTC	CASSQDETGGSYEQYF
TRBJ1-2	-	14	-	TRBV5-1	TGCGCCAGCAGCTTTATTGGGGGCCCAAATGGCTACACCTTC	CASSFIGGPNGYTF
TRBJ1-2	-	13	-	TRBV5-8	TGTGCCAGCAGCTTGGAAGGCAGGCATGGCTACACCTTC	CASSLEGRHGYTF
TRBJ2-3	-	14	-	TRBV10-3	TGTGCCACTGCGGACTCCCGGGGAGCAGATACGCAGTATTTT	CATADSRGADTQYF
TRBJ1-6	TRBD1	16	-	TRBV2	TGTGCCAGCCGGGACAGGGTCGGATCCTATAATTCACCCCTCCACTTT	CASRDRVGSYNSPLHF
TRBJ1-4	TRBD1	15	-	TRBV6-5	TGTGCCAGCAGCCGACAGGGTCGTCAGGGAGAAAAACTGTTTTTT	CASSRQGRQGEKLFF
TRBJ1-3	TRBD1	15	-	TRBV10-3	TGTGCCATCAGTGAGCCGACAGGGGACGGAAACACCATATATTTT	CAISEPTGDGNTIYF
TRBJ1-1	-	21	few	TRBV13	TGTGCCAGCAGCCGCCGGCCGTATAGTGATGGGCAGGCGATAGGGAACACTGAAGCTTTCTTT	CASSRRPYSDGQAIGNTEAFF
TRBJ2-3	-	14	-	TRBV27	TGTGCCAGCAGCCTCGTGGGAGAGGCGGATACGCAGTATTTT	CASSLVGEADTQYF
TRBJ1-1	-	15	-	TRBV6-1	TGTGCCAGCAGTGAAGACAGGGTAGCGAACACTGAAGCTTTCTTT	CASSEDRVANTEAFF